The 20 T cell receptor beta chains below all came from one sample that was sequenced in a study of cytomegalovirus exposure and HLA in healthy donors. PCR was performed using 60 Vbeta and 13 Jbeta primers. This table comes from immunoSEQ multiplex PCR, and its TCRdb copy is limited to in-frame clones, with some not included. The top ten hold 1.9% of the sample, which has 150,000 to 200,000 clones, around 80% seen once. Sequencing used PBMCs. The receptors stem from a man younger than 30 in good health and CMV-seronegative.

V is TRBV29-1 and J is TRBJ1-1; 7 nucleotides align to TRBD1. The germline gives CDR1 SQVTM, CDR2 ANQGSEA. J lost 1 base, V lost 5 bases, and 7 bases had no gene match. The CDR3 sequence is 14 residues long. For the CDR3, the DNA is TGCAGCGTTCCGGGACAGACCTCGAACACTGAAGCTTTCTTT. Translated, it gives CSVPGQTSNTEAFF.

The chain carries TRBV7-3 and TRBJ2-2; 7 positions match TRBD2. The junction had 5 bases not matched to a gene; V was cut back by 0 bases and J by 7 bases. This CDR3 is 15 amino acids long. CDR1 is SGHTA, CDR2 FQGTGA, per germline. The CDR3 DNA reads as TGTGCCAGCAGCTTAACGTCGCTAGCGGACGGGGAGCTGTTTTTT. Protein sequence: CASSLTSLADGELFF.

The J gene is TRBJ2-3, the V gene TRBV27; D may be TRBD2 (6 bases). V was pared by 3 bases and J by 0 bases, with 7 bases between. Germline CDR1 and CDR2: MNHEY and SMNVEV (reference sequence). The CDR3 loop spans 14 amino acids. The CDR3 bases are TGTGCCAGCAGTTTGAGCGGGAGCACAGATACGCAGTATTTT. Protein sequence: CASSLSGSTDTQYF.

V usage is TRBV28 and J usage is TRBJ1-2; D might be TRBD1 (5 bases). The CDR3 spans 11 residues. Trimming pared 6 bases from V and 10 bases from J, leaving 12 bases between. Germline-derived CDR1 and CDR2 are MDHEN and SYDVKM. Written as DNA, the CDR3 is TGTGCCAGCAGCCCAGGGTCCTCCTACACCTTC. Translating it yields CASSPGSSYTF.

The gene calls are TRBV23-1 and TRBJ2-5; D gene ambiguous. TRBV23-1 is an open reading frame, and its role is uncertain. The CDR3 has 14 residues. V gave up 8 bases and J gave up 4 bases, with 17 bases separating them. This CDR3 is CASLHPGPTETQYF. The CDR3 DNA follows: TGCGCCAGCCTACACCCTGGGCCCACAGAGACCCAGTACTTC.

In DNA form, the CDR3 reads TGTGCCAGCAGCCCATGGACAGCGGTTTACGAGCAGTACTTC. Its protein product is CASSPWTAVYEQYF. The chain is built from TRBV7-2 and TRBJ2-7; D possibly corresponds to TRBD1 (6 bases). Trimming took off 5 bases at V and 4 bases at J, with 15 bases between the two ends. CDR1 and CDR2 from the germline V gene are SGHTA and FQGNSA. This CDR3 contains 14 residues.

CDR3 bases: TGTGCCAGTAGTATCGGGACAGCTAACTATGGCTACACCTTC. It translates to CASSIGTANYGYTF. The rearrangement joins TRBV19 to TRBJ1-2; 7 bases align to TRBD1. The ends lost 3 bases at V and 0 bases at J; junction bases unmatched: 1. This CDR3 contains 14 residues. CDR1 LNHDA and CDR2 SQIVND come from the germline V gene (reference sequence). Looking up the rest from reference TRBV19 and TRBJ1-2 gives the full variable domain: DGGITQSPKYLFRKEGQNVTLSCEQNLNHDAMYWYRQDPGQGLRLIYYSQIVNDFQKGDIAEGYSVSREKKESFPLTVTSAQKNPTAFYLCASSIGTANYGYTFGSGTRLTVV.

This clone was counted a few times. V and J are TRBV29-1 and TRBJ2-7, with a weak D call TRBD2 (5 bases). The V gene lost 5 bases and the J gene lost 1 base, with 15 bases spanning the gap. CDR1 and CDR2 (germline): SQVTM, ANQGSEA. There are 14 residues in the CDR3. The CDR3 sequence: CSVLSGTGSYEQYF. Here the CDR3 DNA reads TGCAGCGTTCTCTCCGGTACGGGGTCCTACGAGCAGTACTTC.

The chain joins TRBV19 to TRBJ1-5; tentative D call: TRBD1 (6 bases). This CDR3 region has 15 residues. Trimming left V 7 bases short and J 5 bases short, with 18 bases between. Germline values: CDR1 LNHDA, CDR2 SQIVND (reference sequence). CDR3 nucleotide sequence: TGTGCCAGTACCGCCCCCGACAGGACCCATCAGCCCCAGCATTTT. It codes for CASTAPDRTHQPQHF.

A single count supports this clone. The J gene is TRBJ2-7, the V gene TRBV28; 8 bases line up with TRBD1. The CDR3 totals 14 residues. Germline V gene sequence: CDR1 MDHEN, CDR2 SYDVKM. Germline trimming cut 6 bases from V and 5 bases from J; bases unmatched to any gene: 9. The CDR3 sequence is CASSWTGQGHEQYF. CDR3 nucleotides: TGTGCCAGCAGCTGGACAGGACAGGGCCACGAGCAGTACTTC.

The chain uses TRBV28 and TRBJ1-2; a weak D match, TRBD1 (6 bases). The CDR3 has 14 amino acids. Germline V CDR1 and CDR2: MDHEN, SYDVKM. V was shortened by 5 bases and J by 5 bases, with 15 bases between the two germline ends. The CDR3 region has the DNA TGTGCCAGCAGTAAAAAATTTGGACAGTATGGCTACACCTTC. Encoded protein: CASSKKFGQYGYTF.

The chain carries TRBV28 and TRBJ1-4, with 7 bases identical to TRBD1. CDR1 and CDR2 (germline): MDHEN, SYDVKM. J was trimmed by 0 bases and V by 5 bases; bases with no gene match: 3. The CDR3 extends over 15 amino acids. CDR3 in amino acids: CASSAQGATNEKLFF. The CDR3 coding sequence is TGTGCCAGCAGTGCGCAGGGGGCAACTAATGAAAAACTGTTTTTT.

This clone was counted a few times. The genes are TRBV6-1 and TRBJ2-1; 7 bases match TRBD2. Trimming cost V 8 bases and J 6 bases; bases outside gene matches: 10. CDR1 is MNHNS, CDR2 SASEGT, per germline. This CDR3 region has 14 residues. The DNA for the CDR3 is TGTGCCAGCTCCTTGGGGGGGGGTCGCAATGAGCAGTTCTTC. As protein: CASSLGGGRNEQFF.

This clone was recorded only once. The rearrangement joins TRBV19 to TRBJ2-2; 7 bases align to TRBD1. Trimming cost V 0 bases and J 4 bases; bases outside gene matches: 5. CDR3 length: 16 amino acids. Germline V gene lookup returns CDR1 LNHDA and CDR2 SQIVND (reference sequence). In DNA form, the CDR3 reads TGTGCCAGTAGTATAGATACCGACAGGGTCACCGGGGAGCTGTTTTTT. Protein product: CASSIDTDRVTGELFF.

The chain combines TRBV28 with TRBJ2-3, with 9 nucleotides matching TRBD2. J gave up 4 bases and V 3 bases, and 14 bases lay outside the gene matches. In germline, CDR1 is MDHEN, CDR2 SYDVKM. The CDR3 has 18 amino acids. CDR3 loop: CASSFTPGQREVPDTQYF. The CDR3 DNA is TGTGCCAGCAGTTTCACCCCGGGGCAGCGGGAGGTTCCAGATACGCAGTATTTT.

The chain carries TRBV7-8 and TRBJ2-7; TRBD2 matches at 7 bases. With V trimmed by 5 bases and J by 0 bases, 16 bases remained unmatched. Germline assignment: CDR1 SGHVS and CDR2 FQNEAQ. The CDR3 runs 18 residues. The CDR3 spells CASSLLPVAGGSSYEQYF. For the CDR3, the DNA is TGTGCCAGCAGCCTCCTGCCGGTAGCGGGTGGAAGCTCCTACGAGCAGTACTTC. The whole variable domain, filled in from reference TRBV7-8 and TRBJ2-7, reads GAGVSQSPRYKVAKRGQDVALRCDPISGHVSLFWYQQALGQGPEFLTYFQNEAQLDKSGLPSDRFFAERPEGSVSTLKIQRTQQEDSAVYLCASSLLPVAGGSSYEQYFGPGTRLTVT.

This clone was recorded once. The chain is built from TRBV9 and TRBJ2-7; no reliable D call. The V end lost 4 bases, the J end lost 0 bases, and 14 bases lay between the germline ends. Germline V gene sequence: CDR1 SGDLS, CDR2 YYNGEE. The CDR3 covers 15 residues. CDR3 residues: CASSPGGGASYEQYF. CDR3 sequence (DNA): TGTGCCAGCAGCCCCGGCGGCGGTGCCTCCTACGAGCAGTACTTC.

This chain joins TRBV19 and TRBJ1-2; TRBD1 matches at 10 bases. Germline trimming cut 4 bases from V and 6 bases from J; bases unmatched to any gene: 5. There are 14 residues in the CDR3. Germline CDR1 reads LNHDA; CDR2 reads SQIVND (reference sequence). In DNA, the CDR3 is TGTGCCAGTAGTAGATGGGACAGGGGCGATGGCTACACCTTC. This translates into CASSRWDRGDGYTF.

This rearrangement joins TRBV7-9 to TRBJ1-5; 10 positions agree with TRBD1. The CDR3 is made up of 17 amino acids. Germline-derived CDR1 and CDR2 are SEHNR and FQNEAQ (reference sequence). V was clipped by 6 bases and J by 0 bases; unmatched bases: 8. The CDR3 nucleotides are TGTGCCAGCAGACCCGGGACAGGGGATTATAGCAATCAGCCCCAGCATTTT. Amino acids: CASRPGTGDYSNQPQHF.

This clone appeared a few times. An end of the junction does not agree with germline; a read error may underlie this. The rearrangement joins TRBV11-1 to TRBJ2-1; perhaps TRBD1 as D (6 bases). The germline V gene encodes CDR1 SGHAT and CDR2 FQDESV (reference sequence). The CDR3 totals 13 residues. In DNA form, the CDR3 reads TGTGCCAGCAGCTCAGGGCTCCGGGACAAGGTCGTCTTC. Translation: CASSSGLRDKVVF. The full variable domain, in which reference TRBV11-1 and TRBJ2-1 provide the parts outside the CDR3, is EAEVAQSPRYKITEKSQAVAFWCDPISGHATLYWYRQILGQGPELLVQFQDESVVDDSQLPKDRFSAERLKGVDSTLKIQPAELGDSAMYLCASSSGLRDKVVFGPGTRLTVL.